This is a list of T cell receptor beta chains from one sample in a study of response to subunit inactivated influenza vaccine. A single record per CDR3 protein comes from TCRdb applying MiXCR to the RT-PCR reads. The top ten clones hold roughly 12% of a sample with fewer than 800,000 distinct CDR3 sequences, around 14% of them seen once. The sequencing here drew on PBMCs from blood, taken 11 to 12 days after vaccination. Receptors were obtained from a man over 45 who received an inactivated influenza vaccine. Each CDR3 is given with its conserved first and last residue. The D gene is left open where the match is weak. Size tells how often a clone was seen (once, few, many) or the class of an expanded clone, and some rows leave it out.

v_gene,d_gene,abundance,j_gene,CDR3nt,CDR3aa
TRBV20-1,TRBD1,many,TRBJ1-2,TGCAGTGCTAGAGATGATGCAGGGGGCCATTTTAACTATGGCTACACCTTC,CSARDDAGGHFNYGYTF
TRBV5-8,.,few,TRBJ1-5,TGTGCCAGCAGCGGGGACGGTTATAGCAATCAGCCCCAGCATTTT,CASSGDGYSNQPQHF
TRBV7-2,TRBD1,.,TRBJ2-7,TGTGCCAGCAGCTCTCCCTACAGGGGGTTCTACGAGCAGTACTTC,CASSSPYRGFYEQYF
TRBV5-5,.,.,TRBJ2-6,TGTGCCAGCAGCTTGGCCAGTACCCTGACTGGGGCCAACGTCCTGACTTTC,CASSLASTLTGANVLTF
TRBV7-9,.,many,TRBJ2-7,TGTGCCAGCAGCGGGGGGAGTCCCCCCTACGAGCAGTACTTC,CASSGGSPPYEQYF
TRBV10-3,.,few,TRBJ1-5,TGTGCCATCAGTGAGTTTGTGGGCCAGCCCCAGCATTTT,CAISEFVGQPQHF
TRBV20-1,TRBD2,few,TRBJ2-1,TGCAGTGCTAGAGATGCAGCGGGGGGCATCAATGAGCAGTTCTTC,CSARDAAGGINEQFF
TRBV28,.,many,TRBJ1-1,TGTGCCAGCAGGACGCGGGGCATTGGAGGGCAGACTGAAGCTTTCTTT,CASRTRGIGGQTEAFF
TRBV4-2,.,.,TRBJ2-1,TGTGCCAGCAGCAGATCAGGGGAGAATGAGCAGTTCTTC,CASSRSGENEQFF
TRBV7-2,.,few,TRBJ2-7,TGTGCCAGCAGTCCCGTCTGGGGGGAGTACGAGCAGTACTTC,CASSPVWGEYEQYF
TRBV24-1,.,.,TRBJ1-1,TGTGCCACCAGTGACGGACGGGAAGCTTTCTTT,CATSDGREAFF
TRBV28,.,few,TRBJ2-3,TGTGCCAGCAGTTTAATCCGGGTGGACACAGATACGCAGTATTTT,CASSLIRVDTDTQYF
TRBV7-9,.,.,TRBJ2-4,TGTGCCAGCAGCCACGGACCGAAGGACATTCAGTACTTC,CASSHGPKDIQYF
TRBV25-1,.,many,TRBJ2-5,TGTGCCAGCAGTGGCAACTGGGGGTTTCCGGAGACCCAGTACTTC,CASSGNWGFPETQYF
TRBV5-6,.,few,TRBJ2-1,TGTGCCAGCAGCACCGCTTATGAGCAGTTCTTC,CASSTAYEQFF
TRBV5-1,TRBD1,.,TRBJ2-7,TGCGCCAGCAGCTTAGGGACAGGGTCCCACGAGCAGTACTTC,CASSLGTGSHEQYF
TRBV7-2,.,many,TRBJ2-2,TGTGCCAGCAGCTTAGGGGCAGGGTCGAACACCGGGGAGCTGTTTTTT,CASSLGAGSNTGELFF
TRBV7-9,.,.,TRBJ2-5,TGTGCCAGCAGCTTAAGTGGTTTGACGGCGGAGACCCAGTACTTC,CASSLSGLTAETQYF
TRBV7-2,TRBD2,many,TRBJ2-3,TGTGCCAGCAGCCCAGGACTAGCGGGGGGTGCAGATACGCAGTATTTT,CASSPGLAGGADTQYF
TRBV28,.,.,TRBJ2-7,TGTGCCAGCAGCTGGACACCCACCTACGAGCAGTACTTC,CASSWTPTYEQYF
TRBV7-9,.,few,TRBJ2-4,TGTGCCAGCAGCGATAGCATTGTACAGGCCAAAAACATTCAGTACTTC,CASSDSIVQAKNIQYF
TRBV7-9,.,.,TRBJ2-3,TGTGCCAGCAGCTTAGTATCAGGAGAGAGCACAGATACGCAGTATTTT,CASSLVSGESTDTQYF
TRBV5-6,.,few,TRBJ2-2,TGTGCCAGCAGCTTCGGGGGGCTGAGCACCGGGGAGCTGTTTTTT,CASSFGGLSTGELFF
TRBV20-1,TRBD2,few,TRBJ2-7,TGCAGTGCTAGACCGACTAGCGGAAGGTCCTACGAGCAGTACTTC,CSARPTSGRSYEQYF
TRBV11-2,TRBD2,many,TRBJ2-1,TGTGCCAGCAGCCTCGGACTAGCGGACAATGAGCAGTTCTTC,CASSLGLADNEQFF
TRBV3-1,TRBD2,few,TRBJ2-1,TGTGCCAGCAGCCCAGCTCTAGCGGGAGTCTACAATGAGCAGTTCTTC,CASSPALAGVYNEQFF
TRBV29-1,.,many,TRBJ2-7,TGCAGCGTTGGCCTAGCGCTGACCTACGAGCAGTACTTC,CSVGLALTYEQYF
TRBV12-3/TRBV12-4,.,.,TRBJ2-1,TGTGCCAGCGAGGATCAAGACCATGAGCAGTTCTTC,CASEDQDHEQFF
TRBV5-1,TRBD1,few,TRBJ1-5,TGCGCCAGCAGCCCAGGGACAGAGGGTCAGCCCCAGCATTTT,CASSPGTEGQPQHF